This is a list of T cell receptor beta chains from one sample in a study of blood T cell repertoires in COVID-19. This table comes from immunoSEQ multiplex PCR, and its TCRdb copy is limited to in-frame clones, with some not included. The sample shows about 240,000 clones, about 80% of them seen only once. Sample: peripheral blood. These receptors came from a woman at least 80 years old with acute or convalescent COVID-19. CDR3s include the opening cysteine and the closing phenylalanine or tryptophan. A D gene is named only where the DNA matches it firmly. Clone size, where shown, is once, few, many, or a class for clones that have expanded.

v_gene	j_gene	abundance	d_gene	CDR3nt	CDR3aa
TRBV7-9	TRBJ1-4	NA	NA	TGTGCCAGCAGTTCAACCGGGACTGAACTGTTTTTT	CASSSTGTELFF
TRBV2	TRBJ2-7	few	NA	TGTGCCAGCAGTGAAGGCAGGCCCCTCTTCTACGAGCAGTACTTC	CASSEGRPLFYEQYF
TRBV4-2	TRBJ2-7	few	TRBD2	TGTGCCAGCAGCCTCCTTAGCGGGGGGCAGCCCTACGAGCAGTACTTC	CASSLLSGGQPYEQYF
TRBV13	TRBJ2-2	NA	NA	TGTGCCAGCGGGAGGCGGAACACCGGGGAGCTGTTTTTT	CASGRRNTGELFF
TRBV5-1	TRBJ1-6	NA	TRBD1	TGCGCCAGCAGCTTGGGTACGGGACAGGGGCTCTCCTATAATTCACCCCTCCACTTT	CASSLGTGQGLSYNSPLHF
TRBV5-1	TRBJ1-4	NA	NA	TGCGCCAGCAGCCCGGAGGGGGGGCCCCACGAAAAACTGTTTTTT	CASSPEGGPHEKLFF
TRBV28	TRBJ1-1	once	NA	TGTGCCAGCAGGGGTCCGGGGAACACTGAAGCTTTCTTT	CASRGPGNTEAFF
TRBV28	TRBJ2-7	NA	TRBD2	TGTGCCAGCAGTTCAACTAGCGGGGGGATCTACGAGCAGTACTTC	CASSSTSGGIYEQYF
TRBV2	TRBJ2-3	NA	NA	TGTGCCAGCAGTTGGGCCACTAGCACAGATACGCAGTATTTT	CASSWATSTDTQYF
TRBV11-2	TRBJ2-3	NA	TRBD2	TGTGCCAGCAGCCCACTGGGGGGGGGTGGAGATACGCAGTATTTT	CASSPLGGGGDTQYF
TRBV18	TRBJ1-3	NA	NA	TGTGCCAGCTCACCACAGGGGTCTGGAAACACCATATATTTT	CASSPQGSGNTIYF
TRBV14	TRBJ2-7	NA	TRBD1	TGTGCCAGCAGCCAAGATCAGGGACAGGTGAGCTCCTACGAGCAGTACTTC	CASSQDQGQVSSYEQYF
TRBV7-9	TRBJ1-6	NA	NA	TGTGCCAGCACCCAAGGGCAGGGTGTTGATTCACCCCTCCACTTT	CASTQGQGVDSPLHF
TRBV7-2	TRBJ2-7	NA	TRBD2	TGTGCCAGCAGCTTAGCTATAGCGGGGGTGTCCGAGCAGTACTTC	CASSLAIAGVSEQYF